The present T cell receptor (beta chain) was sequenced within a study of control samples from healthy donors and cancer patients. CDR3 length: 16 amino acids. V lost 0 bases to trimming and J lost 5 bases, with 15 bases between them. Looked up from germline, CDR1 is SGHDT and CDR2 is YYEEEE. Method: immunoSEQ multiplex PCR; TCRdb's copy keeps in-frame clones and lacks some. Of more than 75,000 clones listed, over 85% are singletons. The sequenced sample consisted of blood. The clonotype originates from a man in his fifties in good health. The chain is built from TRBV5-6 and TRBJ1-5; perhaps TRBD1 as D (5 bases). The CDR3 here is CASSLAGRRGDQPQHF. The CDR3 DNA is TGTGCCAGCAGCTTGGCCGGTCGGAGGGGAGATCAGCCCCAGCATTTT.